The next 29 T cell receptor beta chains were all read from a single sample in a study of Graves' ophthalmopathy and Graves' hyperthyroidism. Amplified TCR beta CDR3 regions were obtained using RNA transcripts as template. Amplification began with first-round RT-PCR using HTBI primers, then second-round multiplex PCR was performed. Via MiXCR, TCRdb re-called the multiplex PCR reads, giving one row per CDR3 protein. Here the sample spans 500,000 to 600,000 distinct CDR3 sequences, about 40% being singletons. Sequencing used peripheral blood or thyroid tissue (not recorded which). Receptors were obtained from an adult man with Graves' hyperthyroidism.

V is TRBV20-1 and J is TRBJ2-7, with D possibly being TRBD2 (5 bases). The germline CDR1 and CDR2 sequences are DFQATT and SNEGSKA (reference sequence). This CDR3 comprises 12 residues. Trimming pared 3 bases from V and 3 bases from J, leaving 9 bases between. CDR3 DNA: TGCAGTGCTAGGGCAGGAGGCTACGAGCAGTACTTC. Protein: CSARAGGYEQYF.

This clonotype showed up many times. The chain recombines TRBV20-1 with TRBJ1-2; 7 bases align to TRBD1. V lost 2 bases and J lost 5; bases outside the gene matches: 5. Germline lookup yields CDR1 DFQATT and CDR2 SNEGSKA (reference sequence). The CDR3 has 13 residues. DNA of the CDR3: TGCAGTGCTAGAAAAGAGGGACAGTATGGCTACACCTTC. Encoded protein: CSARKEGQYGYTF.

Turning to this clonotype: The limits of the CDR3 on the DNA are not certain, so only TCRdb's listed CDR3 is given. This chain's CDR3 is CASRPTTGGGDEQYFGGNTEAFF. The chain recombines TRBV7-2 with TRBJ1-1; the listed D gene, TRBD1, was not tested against the DNA. The germline V gene encodes CDR1 SGHTA and CDR2 FQGNSA. Including both end residues, the CDR3 is 23 amino acids long.

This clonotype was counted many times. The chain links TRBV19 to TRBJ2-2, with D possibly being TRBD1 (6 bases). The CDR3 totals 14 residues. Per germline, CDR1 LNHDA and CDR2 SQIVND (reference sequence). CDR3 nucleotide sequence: TGTGCTAGCAGTACGGGACAGAACACCGGGGAGCTGTTTTTT. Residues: CASSTGQNTGELFF. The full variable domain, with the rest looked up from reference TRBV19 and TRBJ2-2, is DGGITQSPKYLFRKEGQNVTLSCEQNLNHDAMYWYRQDPGQGLRLIYYSQIVNDFQKGDIAEGYSVSREKKESFPLTVTSAQKNPTAFYLCASSTGQNTGELFFGEGSRLTVL.

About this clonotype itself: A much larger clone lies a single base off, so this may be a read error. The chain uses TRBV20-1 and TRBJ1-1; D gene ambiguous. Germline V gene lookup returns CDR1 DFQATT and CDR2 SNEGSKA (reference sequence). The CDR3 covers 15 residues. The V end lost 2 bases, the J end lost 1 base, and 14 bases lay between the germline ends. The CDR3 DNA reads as TGCAGTGCTAGAAATTCTTATCGGGGGAACACTGAAGCTTTCTTT. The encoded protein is CSARNSYRGNTEAFF.

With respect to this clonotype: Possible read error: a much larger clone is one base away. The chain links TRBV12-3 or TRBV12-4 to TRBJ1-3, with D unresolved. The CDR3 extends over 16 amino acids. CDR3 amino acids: CVSSPWTGSSGNTIYF. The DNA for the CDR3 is TGTGTCAGCAGTCCATGGACGGGCAGCTCTGGAAACACCATATATTTT.

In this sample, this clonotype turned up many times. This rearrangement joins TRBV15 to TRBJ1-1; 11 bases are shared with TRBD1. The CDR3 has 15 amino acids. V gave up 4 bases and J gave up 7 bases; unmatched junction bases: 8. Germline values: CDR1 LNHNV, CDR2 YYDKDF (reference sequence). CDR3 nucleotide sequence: TGTGCCACCAGCACCGGGGACAGGGGGGCCGTTGAAGCTTTCTTT. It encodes CATSTGDRGAVEAFF.

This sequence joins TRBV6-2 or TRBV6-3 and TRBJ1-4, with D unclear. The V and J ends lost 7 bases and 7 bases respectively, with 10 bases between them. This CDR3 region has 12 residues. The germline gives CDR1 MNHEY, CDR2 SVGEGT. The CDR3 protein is CASNQASEKLFF. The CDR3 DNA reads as TGTGCCAGCAACCAAGCATCTGAAAAACTGTTTTTT.

CDR3 bases: TGTGCCATCAGTGACACGGGGACAGGGGTAACATCCTACGAGCAGTACTTC. Protein: CAISDTGTGVTSYEQYF. The rearrangement uses TRBV10-3 and TRBJ2-7; 10 bases line up with TRBD1. The CDR3 is 17 amino acids. From germline, CDR1 is ENHRY and CDR2 SYGVKD. Trimming removed 3 bases from V and 1 base from J; junction bases left unmatched: 9.

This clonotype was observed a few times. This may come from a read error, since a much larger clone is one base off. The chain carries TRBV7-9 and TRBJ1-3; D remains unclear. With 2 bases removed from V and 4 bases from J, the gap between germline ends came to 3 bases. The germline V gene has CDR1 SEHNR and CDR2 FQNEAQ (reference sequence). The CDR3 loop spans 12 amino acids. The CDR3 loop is CASSLFGNTIYF. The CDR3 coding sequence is TGTGCCAGCAGCTTATTCGGAAACACCATATATTTT.

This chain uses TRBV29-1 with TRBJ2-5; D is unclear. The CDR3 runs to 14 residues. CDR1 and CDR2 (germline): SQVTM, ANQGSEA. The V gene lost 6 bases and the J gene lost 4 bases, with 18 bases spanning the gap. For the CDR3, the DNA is TGCAGCGTCGCCAGCAGCGCCCGAGGAGAGACCCAGTACTTC. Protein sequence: CSVASSARGETQYF.

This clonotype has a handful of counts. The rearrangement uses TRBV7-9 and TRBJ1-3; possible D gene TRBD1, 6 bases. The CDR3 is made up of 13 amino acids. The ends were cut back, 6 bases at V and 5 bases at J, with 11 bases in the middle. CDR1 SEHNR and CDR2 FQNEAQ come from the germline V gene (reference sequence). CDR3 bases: TGTGCCAGCAGTGATACAGGGAGAAACACCATATATTTT. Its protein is CASSDTGRNTIYF.

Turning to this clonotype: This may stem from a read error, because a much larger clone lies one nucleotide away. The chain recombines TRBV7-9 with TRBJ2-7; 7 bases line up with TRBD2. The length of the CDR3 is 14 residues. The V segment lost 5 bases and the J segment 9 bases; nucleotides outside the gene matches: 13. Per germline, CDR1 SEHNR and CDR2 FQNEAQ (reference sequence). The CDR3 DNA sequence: TGTGCCAGCAGCCCGGACTTTACTTCGGGAGGGCAGTACTTC. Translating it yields CASSPDFTSGGQYF.

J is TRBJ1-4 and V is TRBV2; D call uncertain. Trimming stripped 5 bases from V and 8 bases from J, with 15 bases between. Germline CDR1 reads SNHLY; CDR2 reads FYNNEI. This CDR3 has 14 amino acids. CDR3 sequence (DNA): TGTGCCAGCAGTCCTCTGGGAGTGGGGGAAAAACTGTTTTTT. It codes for CASSPLGVGEKLFF.

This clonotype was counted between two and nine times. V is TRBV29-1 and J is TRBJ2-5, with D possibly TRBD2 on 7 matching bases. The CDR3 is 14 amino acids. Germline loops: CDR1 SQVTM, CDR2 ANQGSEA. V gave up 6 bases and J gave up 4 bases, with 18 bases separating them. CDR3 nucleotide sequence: TGCAGCGTCGGTGGGAGGGGGATCGGAGAGACCCAGTACTTC. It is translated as CSVGGRGIGETQYF.

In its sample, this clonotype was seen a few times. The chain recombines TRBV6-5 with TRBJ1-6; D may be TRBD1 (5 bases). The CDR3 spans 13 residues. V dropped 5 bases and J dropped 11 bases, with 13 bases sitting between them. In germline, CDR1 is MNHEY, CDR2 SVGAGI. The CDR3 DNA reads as TGTGCCAGCAGTGATCAGGGTTTGACACCCCTCCACTTT. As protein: CASSDQGLTPLHF.

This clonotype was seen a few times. The CDR3 bases are TGTGCCAGCAGCGGGACAGGCACCTGGGAGACTGAAGCTTTCTTT. Translated: CASSGTGTWETEAFF. This chain connects TRBV28 to TRBJ1-1; 8 nucleotides match TRBD1. Germline V gives CDR1 MDHEN, CDR2 SYDVKM. This CDR3 is 15 amino acids long. V was clipped by 6 bases and J by 5 bases; unmatched bases: 11. Drawing the rest from reference TRBV28 and TRBJ1-1, the complete variable domain is DVKVTQSSRYLVKRTGEKVFLECVQDMDHENMFWYRQDPGLGLRLIYFSYDVKMKEKGDIPEGYSVSREKKERFSLILESASTNQTSMYLCASSGTGTWETEAFFGQGTRLTVV.

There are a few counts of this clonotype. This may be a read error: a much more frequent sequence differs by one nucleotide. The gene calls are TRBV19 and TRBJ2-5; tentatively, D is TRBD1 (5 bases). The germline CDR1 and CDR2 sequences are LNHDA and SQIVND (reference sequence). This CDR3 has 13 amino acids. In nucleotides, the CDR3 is TGTGCCAGTAGTACGACAGTTTCAGAGGCCCAGTACTTC. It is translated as CASSTTVSEAQYF.

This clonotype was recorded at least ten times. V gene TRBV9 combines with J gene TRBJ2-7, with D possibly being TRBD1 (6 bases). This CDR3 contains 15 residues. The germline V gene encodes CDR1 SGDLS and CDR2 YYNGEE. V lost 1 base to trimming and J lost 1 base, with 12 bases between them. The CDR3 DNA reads TGTGCCAGCAGCGTAAGCACAGGGAATTCCTACGAGCAGTACTTC. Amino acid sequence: CASSVSTGNSYEQYF.

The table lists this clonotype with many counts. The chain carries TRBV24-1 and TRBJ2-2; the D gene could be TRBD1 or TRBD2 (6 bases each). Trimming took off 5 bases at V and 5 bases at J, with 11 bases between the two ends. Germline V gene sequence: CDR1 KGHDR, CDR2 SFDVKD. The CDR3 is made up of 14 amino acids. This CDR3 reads CATSATGRTGELFF. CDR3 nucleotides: TGTGCCACCAGTGCTACAGGGAGGACCGGGGAGCTGTTTTTT.

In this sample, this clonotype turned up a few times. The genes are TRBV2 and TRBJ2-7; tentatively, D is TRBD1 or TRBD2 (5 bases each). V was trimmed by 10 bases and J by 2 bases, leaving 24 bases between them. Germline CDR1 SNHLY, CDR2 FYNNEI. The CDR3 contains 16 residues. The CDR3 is CAIRDGMGTATYEQYF. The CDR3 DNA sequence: TGTGCCATTCGGGACGGTATGGGCACCGCGACCTACGAGCAGTACTTC.

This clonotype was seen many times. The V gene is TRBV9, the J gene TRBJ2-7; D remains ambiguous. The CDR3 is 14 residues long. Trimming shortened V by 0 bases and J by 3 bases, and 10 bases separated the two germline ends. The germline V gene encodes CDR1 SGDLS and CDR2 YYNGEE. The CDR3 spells CASSVADQSYEQYF. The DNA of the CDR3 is TGTGCCAGCAGCGTAGCGGATCAGAGCTACGAGCAGTACTTC.

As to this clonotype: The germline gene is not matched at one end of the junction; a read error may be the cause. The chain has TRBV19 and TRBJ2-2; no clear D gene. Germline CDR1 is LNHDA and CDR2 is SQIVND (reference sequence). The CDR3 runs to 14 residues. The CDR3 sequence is CASSIGPSAGELFF. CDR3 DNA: TGTGCCAGTAGCATAGGACCGTCGGCCGGGGAGCTGTTTTTT.

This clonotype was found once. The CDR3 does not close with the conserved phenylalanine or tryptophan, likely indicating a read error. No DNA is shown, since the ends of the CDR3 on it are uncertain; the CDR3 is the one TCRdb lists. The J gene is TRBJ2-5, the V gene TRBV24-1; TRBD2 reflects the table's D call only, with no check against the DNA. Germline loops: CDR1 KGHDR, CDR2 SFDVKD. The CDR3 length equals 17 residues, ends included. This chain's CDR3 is CASSHSRQAGYGYTFGS.

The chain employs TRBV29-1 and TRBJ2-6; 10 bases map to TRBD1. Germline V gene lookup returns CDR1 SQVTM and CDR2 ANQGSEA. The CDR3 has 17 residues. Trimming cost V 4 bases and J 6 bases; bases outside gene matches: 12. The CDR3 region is CSVVSGQGSLLANVLTF. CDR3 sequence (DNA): TGCAGCGTTGTTTCGGGACAGGGGAGCCTCCTGGCCAACGTCCTGACTTTC.

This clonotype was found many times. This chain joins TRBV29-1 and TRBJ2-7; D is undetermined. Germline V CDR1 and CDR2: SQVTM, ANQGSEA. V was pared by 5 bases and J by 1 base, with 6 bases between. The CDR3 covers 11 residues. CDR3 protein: CSVHISYEQYF. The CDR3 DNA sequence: TGCAGCGTTCACATATCCTACGAGCAGTACTTC.

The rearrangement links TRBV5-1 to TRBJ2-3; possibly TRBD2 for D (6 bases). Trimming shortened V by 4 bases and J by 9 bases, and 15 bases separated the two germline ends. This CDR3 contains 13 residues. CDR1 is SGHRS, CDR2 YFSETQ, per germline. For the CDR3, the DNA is TGCGCCAGCAGCCGTATCGAGAGCGGGACGCAGTATTTT. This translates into CASSRIESGTQYF.

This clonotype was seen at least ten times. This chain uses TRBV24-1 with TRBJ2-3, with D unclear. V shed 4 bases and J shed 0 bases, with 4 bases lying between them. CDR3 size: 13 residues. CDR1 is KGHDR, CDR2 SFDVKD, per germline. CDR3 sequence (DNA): TGTGCCACCAGTGACCCCAGCACAGATACGCAGTATTTT. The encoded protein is CATSDPSTDTQYF.

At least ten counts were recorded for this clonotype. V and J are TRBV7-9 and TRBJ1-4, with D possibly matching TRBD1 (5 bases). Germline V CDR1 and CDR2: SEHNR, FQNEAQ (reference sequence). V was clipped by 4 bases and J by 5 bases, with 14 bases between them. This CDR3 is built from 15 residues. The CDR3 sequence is CASSSRTGVNEKLFF. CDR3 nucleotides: TGTGCCAGCAGCTCCCGGACGGGGGTGAATGAAAAACTGTTTTTT.